This T cell receptor (beta chain) appears in the sequencing data of a study of low-dose radiotherapy and immunotherapy resistance in tumors. Turning to the study itself: The schedule for Cohort 2 used 1 Gy per fraction every two weeks, which added up to 13 Gy over 26 weeks.

This clonotype was observed at least ten times. This CDR3 has 16 amino acids. V gave up 0 bases and J gave up 3 bases; unmatched junction bases: 4. The V gene's germline CDR1 is LNHNV and CDR2 YYDKDF (reference sequence). Covering alpha and beta chains, TRAV- and TRBV-specific primers were used for the first-strand cDNA. TCRs were put through 20 to 25 PCR cycles of amplification with Phusion. A constant-region primer and the V-primer adapter served as the primer pair. TCRdb called the reads again in MiXCR, with one record for every CDR3 protein. There are tens of thousands of distinct CDR3 sequences in the sample; 9% to 9.5% occur only once, and roughly 1% lies in the top ten. Time point of the sample: before trial treatment.

The sequence came from a male donor with prostate cancer. V is TRBV15 and J is TRBJ2-4; the match to TRBD1 covers 8 bases. The sequences come from PBMCs, collected before treatment. CDR3 coding DNA: TGTGCCACCAGCAGAGAACAGGGGGTTGGCAAAAACATTCAGTACTTC. Translation gives CATSREQGVGKNIQYF.